This T cell receptor (beta chain) was sequenced for a study of cytomegalovirus exposure and HLA in healthy donors. Notes on the study in general: Overall, roughly 160 TCR beta chains were annotated as cytomegalovirus-associated.

The CDR3 consists of 16 residues. Trimming removed 2 bases from V and 0 bases from J, with 11 bases in between. CDR1 MDHEN and CDR2 SYDVKM come from the germline V gene. Concerning this clone itself: Its matching antigen is unknown.

PCR primers comprised 60 Vbeta and 13 Jbeta primers. Sequenced by immunoSEQ multiplex PCR; TCRdb stores in-frame clones only, minus some. Here the sample spans 150,000 to 200,000 clones, 77% being singletons. This chain uses TRBV28 with TRBJ1-5, with a weak D call TRBD1 (5 bases). Sequences were obtained from PBMCs. This TCR came from a middle-aged woman in good health and CMV-seropositive. The CDR3 DNA reads TGTGCCAGCAGTTTAGGGGGGGGAGGTAGCAATCAGCCCCAGCATTTT. Protein sequence: CASSLGGGGSNQPQHF.